A single sample gave rise to the 2 T cell receptor beta chains below, sequenced in a study of T cell repertoires in cytomegalovirus infection. Antigens of these TCRs are unknown. Using its own MiXCR run on the reads, TCRdb lists one record per CDR3 protein. Here the sample spans some 350,000 distinct CDR3 sequences, about 32% being singletons. The source material was cultured PBMCs, sampled from culture after CMV antigen stimulation. Source of these receptors: a human donor in good health (CMV status not recorded). Some clones in this sample may be carry-over from other donors' samples.

The chain is built from TRBV29-1 and TRBJ1-1; no clear D. Between the trimmed V and J ends, which lost 8 bases and 4 bases, there was a span of 17 bases. The CDR3 is 13 residues long. The germline CDR1 and CDR2 sequences are SQVTM and ANQGSEA. CDR3 sequence (DNA): TGCAGCACCGTAAGGGCGCGAGGCACTGAAGCTTTCTTT. This codes for CSTVRARGTEAFF. The full variable domain, with the rest looked up from reference TRBV29-1 and TRBJ1-1, is SAVISQKPSRDICQRGTSLTIQCQVDSQVTMMFWYRQQPGQSLTLIATANQGSEATYESGFVIDKFPISRPNLTFSTLTVSNMSPEDSSIYLCSTVRARGTEAFFGQGTRLTVV.

This clonotype was observed a few times. V and J are TRBV7-8 and TRBJ1-1, with D possibly TRBD1 on 5 matching bases. The V gene lost 0 bases and the J gene lost 7 bases, with 15 bases spanning the gap. Germline CDR1 reads SGHVS; CDR2 reads FQNEAQ. The CDR3 is 15 residues long. CDR3 DNA sequence: TGTGCCAGCAGCTTAGCGCCTCAAATAGACAGTGAAGCTTTCTTT. Translation gives CASSLAPQIDSEAFF. The full variable domain, in which reference TRBV7-8 and TRBJ1-1 provide the parts outside the CDR3, is GAGVSQSPRYKVAKRGQDVALRCDPISGHVSLFWYQQALGQGPEFLTYFQNEAQLDKSGLPSDRFFAERPEGSVSTLKIQRTQQEDSAVYLCASSLAPQIDSEAFFGQGTRLTVV.